These T cell receptor beta chains were read from a single sample in a study of blood T cells in healthy people across ages. One entry per CDR3 protein results from TCRdb running MiXCR on the 5' RACE reads. The sample shows roughly 700,000 distinct CDR3 sequences, approximately 29% of them seen only once. Material: blood. Every receptor here comes from a woman over 75 in good health. Each CDR3 is given with its conserved first and last residue. D genes are given only for firm matches. Clone size is shown for a subset of rows, as once, few, many or a class of expanded clone.

V gene	J gene	clone size	D gene	CDR3 DNA	CDR3 protein
TRBV19	TRBJ2-7	NA	NA	TGTGCCAGTAGTAAGGTTAATGAGCAGTACTTC	CASSKVNEQYF
TRBV20-1	TRBJ2-1	many	NA	TGCAGTGCCCCCACGGGGCAGAAAAATTACAATGAGCAGTTCTTC	CSAPTGQKNYNEQFF
TRBV6-2/TRBV6-3	TRBJ1-5	NA	NA	TGTGCCAGCAGTTACTCGACAGCGGGGCGGAATCAGCCCCAGCATTTT	CASSYSTAGRNQPQHF
TRBV12-3/TRBV12-4	TRBJ2-5	NA	NA	TGTGCCAGCAGCCCTTTTAGGACTGAAGAGACCCAGTACTTC	CASSPFRTEETQYF
TRBV6-6	TRBJ1-2	many	TRBD1	TGTGCCAGCAGACGCCCCCAGGGGGTTTCGAACTATGGCTACACCTTC	CASRRPQGVSNYGYTF
TRBV11-3	TRBJ2-1	few	TRBD1	TGTGCCAGCAGCTTAGCCCGGACAGGGGGTCACAATGAGCAGTTCTTC	CASSLARTGGHNEQFF
TRBV5-1	TRBJ2-5	many	NA	TGCGCCAGCAGCACCGGAGGGCTTAGATCAGGGACCCAGTACTTC	CASSTGGLRSGTQYF
TRBV9	TRBJ2-1	NA	TRBD2	TGTACCAGCAGCGTACGAGCGGGGGGAGCAGTAGAGCAGTTCTTC	CTSSVRAGGAVEQFF
TRBV5-1	TRBJ1-1	NA	TRBD1	TGCGCCAGCAGCCCGAAGACAGGGACTGAAGCTTTCTTT	CASSPKTGTEAFF
TRBV6-5	TRBJ2-7	many	NA	TGTGCCAGCAGTTTCGGAGGGGGTAGGAGCTCCTACGAGCAGTACTTC	CASSFGGGRSSYEQYF
TRBV6-1	TRBJ2-5	many	NA	TGTGCCAGCAGTGATCTCCCCGGGGCAGGGTCTCAAGAGACCCAGTACTTC	CASSDLPGAGSQETQYF
TRBV4-2	TRBJ2-3	many	NA	TGCGCCAGCAGCCAAGATGTGGCAGGGGGCACAGATACGCAGTATTTT	CASSQDVAGGTDTQYF
TRBV20-1	TRBJ2-1	many	NA	TGCAGTGCTAGAGATACGTCCCGGGAGCAGTTCTTC	CSARDTSREQFF
TRBV14	TRBJ2-7	NA	NA	TGTGCCAGCAGCCAAAAGGGCCCCTACGAGCAGTACTTC	CASSQKGPYEQYF
TRBV7-9	TRBJ2-1	NA	NA	TGTGCCAGCAGCCAGCGGGTCGGGAGAGGGCGTAATGAGCAGTTCTTC	CASSQRVGRGRNEQFF
TRBV5-1	TRBJ1-1	NA	TRBD1	TGCACCAGCAGCGGGGGATCAGGGACAGTCGACAACACTGAAGCTTTCTTT	CTSSGGSGTVDNTEAFF
TRBV7-9	TRBJ2-5	NA	TRBD1	TGTGCCAGCAGCTTACACGACAGGGGGCAAGAGACCCAGTACTTC	CASSLHDRGQETQYF
TRBV9	TRBJ2-7	few	TRBD2	TGTGCCAGCAGCGTAGGTCTAGCGGAGAGCTACGAGCAGTACTTC	CASSVGLAESYEQYF
TRBV20-1	TRBJ2-1	many	NA	TGCAGTTCCGTTTCGGGCAGCTCCTACAATGAGCAGTTCTTC	CSSVSGSSYNEQFF
TRBV7-2	TRBJ2-7	NA	TRBD1	TGTGCCAGCAGCACCGGGGACAGGGGAGTTTTCTACGAGCAGTACTTC	CASSTGDRGVFYEQYF
TRBV6-2/TRBV6-3	TRBJ1-1	NA	NA	TGTGCCAGCTCTCCGCAGGGGCGATTGGCTGAGGCTTTCTTT	CASSPQGRLAEAFF
TRBV28	TRBJ1-2	many	NA	TGTGCCAGCAATTCACCAGGCACCGGGGGCAAAGGGGATAACTATGGCTACACCTTC	CASNSPGTGGKGDNYGYTF
TRBV2	TRBJ2-2	NA	NA	TGTGCCAGTTTACTGGGACTTACGTTGCTCAACACCGGGGAGCCGTTTTTT	CASLLGLTLLNTGEPFF
TRBV5-1	TRBJ2-1	many	NA	TGCGCCAGCAGCTTGGTAGGGGCAGCGTACAATGAGCAGTTCTTC	CASSLVGAAYNEQFF
TRBV5-5	TRBJ2-2	NA	TRBD1	TGTGCCAGCAGCCATATGACAGGGCCTACCGGGGAGCTGTTTTTT	CASSHMTGPTGELFF
TRBV6-5	TRBJ2-7	few	TRBD2	TGTGCCAGCACCGGACTAGCGGGGGTCTACAATGAGCAGTACTTC	CASTGLAGVYNEQYF
TRBV29-1	TRBJ1-2	many	TRBD1	TGCAGCGTGGACAGGGATGGCTACACCTTC	CSVDRDGYTF
TRBV9	TRBJ1-2	NA	NA	TGTGCCAGCAGCGCGGGGACCGGGACAACTAACTATGGCTACACCTTC	CASSAGTGTTNYGYTF
TRBV5-1	TRBJ2-3	many	NA	TGCGCCAGCAGCCAGACTCAGGGGAGCCTCAGGACGCAGTATTTT	CASSQTQGSLRTQYF
TRBV27	TRBJ2-1	many	TRBD2	TGTGCCAGCCGGGGGGCTAGCGGGGGGGATGAGCAGTTCTTC	CASRGASGGDEQFF
TRBV9	TRBJ1-5	few	NA	TGTGCCAGCAGCCCCTTCTCGGGTTCCAATCAGCCCCAGCATTTT	CASSPFSGSNQPQHF